Listed here are 21 T cell receptor beta chains from one sample, sequenced in a study of blood T cell repertoires in COVID-19. The repertoire was sequenced with immunoSEQ multiplex PCR; TCRdb's copy has only in-frame clones and lacks some. The data contain fewer than 300,000 clones, approximately 85% of them singletons. The material sequenced was PBMCs or T cells enriched from blood (not recorded which). The receptors were sampled from a woman under 40 who had recovered from COVID-19.

The V gene is TRBV5-1, the J gene TRBJ2-5; D is possibly TRBD2 (5 bases). Germline CDR1 SGHRS, CDR2 YFSETQ. This CDR3 is built from 21 residues. V lost 1 base to trimming and J lost 2 bases, with 30 bases between them. Written as DNA, the CDR3 is TGCGCCAGCAGCTTGTCCGAAAGGGAAGGTCCCCCCCGAGGGAATCAAGAGACCCAGTACTTC. Its translation: CASSLSEREGPPRGNQETQYF.

This clone was found a few times. The chain joins TRBV28 to TRBJ1-3; 8 bases match TRBD1. Germline CDR1 reads MDHEN; CDR2 reads SYDVKM. After removal of 4 bases from V and 4 bases from J, the junction contained 15 bases not matched to a gene. This CDR3 is 18 amino acids long. Here the CDR3 DNA reads TGTGCCAGCAGTTCCCTCCCCGGGACAGGTGTAAGCGGAAACACCATATATTTT. As protein: CASSSLPGTGVSGNTIYF. Full variable domain (rest looked up from reference TRBV28 and TRBJ1-3): DVKVTQSSRYLVKRTGEKVFLECVQDMDHENMFWYRQDPGLGLRLIYFSYDVKMKEKGDIPEGYSVSREKKERFSLILESASTNQTSMYLCASSSLPGTGVSGNTIYFGEGSWLTVV.

This chain uses TRBV6-1 with TRBJ1-2, with D perhaps matching TRBD1 (5 bases). The CDR3 has 17 residues. V was cut by 2 bases and J by 8 bases, with 24 bases left in between. The germline gives CDR1 MNHNS, CDR2 SASEGT. The chain's CDR3 is CASSEPNSNSGFRGYTF. The CDR3 nucleotides are TGTGCCAGCAGTGAACCGAACTCAAATTCAGGGTTCCGCGGCTACACCTTC.

The chain has TRBV6-5 and TRBJ1-5; D is unresolved. This CDR3 is built from 14 residues. Germline V CDR1 and CDR2: MNHEY, SVGAGI. Trimming pared 6 bases from V and 0 bases from J, leaving 9 bases between. The CDR3 loop is CASSEDDSNQPQHF. CDR3 coding DNA: TGTGCCAGCAGCGAGGATGATAGCAATCAGCCCCAGCATTTT.

CDR3 sequence: CASSSVQGYEQYF. CDR3 nucleotides: TGTGCCAGCAGCTCCGTTCAGGGCTACGAGCAGTACTTC. The rearrangement links TRBV7-9 to TRBJ2-7, with TRBD1 as a possible D gene (5 bases). The CDR3 consists of 13 residues. V was trimmed by 4 bases and J by 3 bases, leaving 10 bases between them. Germline V gene data show CDR1 as SEHNR and CDR2 as FQNEAQ (reference sequence).

V and J are TRBV9 and TRBJ2-1, with 15 bases that match TRBD2. V lost 0 bases to trimming and J lost 14 bases; unmatched junction nucleotides: 9. The CDR3 totals 16 residues. Germline CDR1 SGDLS, CDR2 YYNGEE. CDR3 DNA sequence: TGTGCCAGCAGCGTAGCTTCCGGACTAGCGGGGGGGTCCAAGTTCTTC. Its translation is CASSVASGLAGGSKFF.

This chain joins TRBV2 and TRBJ2-1, with D possibly TRBD2 on 5 matching bases. Trimming took off 4 bases at V and 8 bases at J, with 12 bases between the two ends. The CDR3 covers 13 residues. The germline V gene encodes CDR1 SNHLY and CDR2 FYNNEI. CDR3 amino acids: CASSGTPGDEQFF. The CDR3 DNA follows: TGTGCCAGCAGTGGGACTCCCGGGGATGAGCAGTTCTTC.

CDR3 amino acids: CASSQGGDTQYF. The DNA for the CDR3 is TGTGCCAGCAGCCAGGGGGGAGATACGCAGTATTTT. The chain couples TRBV7-9 to TRBJ2-3; weak D call: TRBD1 (7 bases). CDR3 length equals 12 residues. Between the trimmed V and J ends, which lost 5 bases and 5 bases, there was a span of 8 bases. The V gene's germline CDR1 is SEHNR and CDR2 FQNEAQ (reference sequence).

The rearrangement uses TRBV5-1 and TRBJ2-7; 7 positions agree with TRBD2. Germline V lookup: CDR1 SGHRS, CDR2 YFSETQ. V lost 0 bases to trimming and J lost 2 bases; unmatched junction nucleotides: 2. This CDR3 has 14 amino acids. DNA of the CDR3: TGCGCCAGCAGCTTGGCTGGACTAGCCTACGAGCAGTACTTC. It translates to CASSLAGLAYEQYF.

The chain carries TRBV12-3 or TRBV12-4 and TRBJ1-1; D remains unclear. Between the trimmed V and J ends, which lost 11 bases and 1 base, there was a span of 8 bases. The CDR3 covers 11 residues. The CDR3 DNA follows: TGTGCCTCGGCTAGGAACACTGAAGCTTTCTTT. Translation gives CASARNTEAFF.

As concerns this clone: The same CDR3 also results from other DNA sequences found in this sample. The V call is TRBV27, the J call TRBJ1-2; a possible D gene is TRBD1 (5 bases). The CDR3 covers 13 residues. Trimming shortened V by 3 bases and J by 2 bases, and 7 bases separated the two germline ends. Germline V lookup: CDR1 MNHEY, CDR2 SMNVEV (reference sequence). CDR3 DNA sequence: TGTGCCAGCAGTTTTGGGGGGAACTATGGCTACACCTTC. The encoded protein is CASSFGGNYGYTF.

The chain is built from TRBV7-9 and TRBJ1-3; 9 nucleotides line up with TRBD1. This CDR3 spans 17 amino acids. V lost 5 bases, J lost 2 bases, and 10 bases stayed unmatched. The germline V gene encodes CDR1 SEHNR and CDR2 FQNEAQ (reference sequence). The CDR3 DNA follows: TGTGCCAGCAGCCTCCCTTCGCGGGACAGGGCTGGAAACACCATATATTTT. This encodes CASSLPSRDRAGNTIYF.

The V gene is TRBV7-9, the J gene TRBJ2-1, with D tentatively TRBD2 (7 bases). In germline, CDR1 is SEHNR, CDR2 FQNEAQ (reference sequence). CDR3 size: 15 residues. Trimming stripped 1 base from V and 6 bases from J, with 13 bases between. The CDR3 sequence: CASSLGGGPVNEQFF. CDR3 nucleotide sequence: TGTGCCAGCAGCTTAGGCGGGGGCCCCGTCAATGAGCAGTTCTTC.

This clone was recorded once. The chain combines TRBV13 with TRBJ2-1, with D tentatively TRBD2 (6 bases). V lost 1 base, J lost 9 bases, and 7 bases lay in between. The length of the CDR3 is 12 residues. The V gene's germline CDR1 is PRHDT and CDR2 FYEKMQ (reference sequence). The chain's CDR3 is CASSLVGGEQFF. Here the CDR3 DNA reads TGTGCCAGCAGCTTAGTGGGGGGTGAGCAGTTCTTC. The whole variable domain, filled in from reference TRBV13 and TRBJ2-1, reads AAGVIQSPRHLIKEKRETATLKCYPIPRHDTVYWYQQGPGQDPQFLISFYEKMQSDKGSIPDRFSAQQFSDYHSELNMSSLELGDSALYFCASSLVGGEQFFGPGTRLTVL.

The CDR3 DNA follows: TGTGCCAGCAGCTCCATCCTCTGGGTGACATACTCTGGGGCCAACGTCCTGACTTTC. This sequence encodes CASSSILWVTYSGANVLTF. The chain carries TRBV7-9 and TRBJ2-6; D is ambiguous. Germline V gene lookup returns CDR1 SEHNR and CDR2 FQNEAQ (reference sequence). Trimming shortened V by 4 bases and J by 0 bases, and 19 bases separated the two germline ends. The CDR3 is 19 residues long.

This sequence joins TRBV2 and TRBJ1-1, with a weak D call TRBD1 (5 bases). In germline, CDR1 is SNHLY, CDR2 FYNNEI. V was trimmed by 4 bases and J by 4 bases, leaving 10 bases between them. The CDR3 loop spans 13 amino acids. The CDR3 DNA follows: TGTGCCAGCAGTGTAGCAGGGAGCACTGAAGCTTTCTTT. Protein sequence: CASSVAGSTEAFF.

The V gene is TRBV29-1, the J gene TRBJ1-5; 9 bases are shared with TRBD1. CDR3 length equals 13 residues. V lost 6 bases, J lost 4 bases, and 4 bases stayed unmatched. Germline V CDR1 and CDR2: SQVTM, ANQGSEA. The CDR3 here is CSVQGASNQPQHF. The CDR3 region has the DNA TGCAGCGTACAGGGGGCTAGTAATCAGCCCCAGCATTTT.

This clone was detected once. The CDR3 region is CASSLSPTRRYEQYF. The CDR3 nucleotides read TGCGCCAGCAGCTTGTCTCCGACAAGACGCTACGAGCAGTACTTC. This rearrangement joins TRBV5-1 to TRBJ2-7; D gene uncertain. V was cut by 1 base and J by 3 bases, with 14 bases left in between. The germline V gene encodes CDR1 SGHRS and CDR2 YFSETQ. The CDR3 runs to 15 residues.

In nucleotides, the CDR3 is TGCGCCAGCATGGGGCTCGCAGGGCCGGTCGCCGGGGAGCTGTTTTTT. Translation: CASMGLAGPVAGELFF. The rearrangement uses TRBV5-1 and TRBJ2-2; possibly TRBD1 for D (5 bases). The length of the CDR3 is 16 residues. Trimming stripped 6 bases from V and 6 bases from J, with 21 bases between. Germline V gene sequence: CDR1 SGHRS, CDR2 YFSETQ.

This chain joins TRBV5-8 and TRBJ2-1, with D possibly being TRBD2 (5 bases). Germline lookup yields CDR1 SGHTS and CDR2 YDEGEE. The CDR3 runs to 11 residues. V lost 5 bases to trimming and J lost 12 bases, with 12 bases between them. The CDR3 DNA follows: TGTGCCAGCAGTGAGGGCCTTAGGCAGTTCTTC. This codes for CASSEGLRQFF. Combining the CDR3 with reference TRBV5-8 and TRBJ2-1 gives the whole variable domain EAGVTQSPTHLIKTRGQQATLRCSPISGHTSVYWYQQALGLGLQFLLWYDEGEERNRGNFPPRFSGRQFPNYSSELNVNALELEDSALYLCASSEGLRQFFGPGTRLTVL.

This clone was seen a few times. The gene calls are TRBV2 and TRBJ1-2; D might be TRBD1 (6 bases). CDR3 length: 16 residues. V was trimmed by 6 bases and J by 4 bases, leaving 21 bases between them. Germline CDR1 reads SNHLY; CDR2 reads FYNNEI. CDR3 region: CASSPDSLRGSYGYTF. The CDR3 nucleotides are TGTGCCAGCAGCCCCGATAGTCTCAGGGGTTCCTATGGCTACACCTTC.